This T cell receptor (beta chain) was observed in a study of identical twins. The CDR3 consists of 15 residues. V dropped 1 base and J dropped 2 bases, with 10 bases sitting between them. Germline assignment: CDR1 SGHVS and CDR2 FNYEAQ. Using its own MiXCR run on the 5' RACE reads, TCRdb lists one record per CDR3 protein. The data contain approximately 500,000 distinct CDR3 sequences, 13% to 15% of them seen just once; the ten biggest clones take up 0.35% to 0.45%. This sample was shared with a second study, whose subject was yellow fever vaccine responses in identical twins.

The sequenced sample was CD4+ T cells sorted from blood. The TCR originated in a woman under 30 in good health. The J gene is TRBJ2-3, the V gene TRBV7-6; D gene ambiguous. This CDR3 reads CASSLVDASTDTQYF. The CDR3 nucleotides are TGTGCCAGCAGCTTAGTGGACGCGTCCACAGATACGCAGTATTTT.